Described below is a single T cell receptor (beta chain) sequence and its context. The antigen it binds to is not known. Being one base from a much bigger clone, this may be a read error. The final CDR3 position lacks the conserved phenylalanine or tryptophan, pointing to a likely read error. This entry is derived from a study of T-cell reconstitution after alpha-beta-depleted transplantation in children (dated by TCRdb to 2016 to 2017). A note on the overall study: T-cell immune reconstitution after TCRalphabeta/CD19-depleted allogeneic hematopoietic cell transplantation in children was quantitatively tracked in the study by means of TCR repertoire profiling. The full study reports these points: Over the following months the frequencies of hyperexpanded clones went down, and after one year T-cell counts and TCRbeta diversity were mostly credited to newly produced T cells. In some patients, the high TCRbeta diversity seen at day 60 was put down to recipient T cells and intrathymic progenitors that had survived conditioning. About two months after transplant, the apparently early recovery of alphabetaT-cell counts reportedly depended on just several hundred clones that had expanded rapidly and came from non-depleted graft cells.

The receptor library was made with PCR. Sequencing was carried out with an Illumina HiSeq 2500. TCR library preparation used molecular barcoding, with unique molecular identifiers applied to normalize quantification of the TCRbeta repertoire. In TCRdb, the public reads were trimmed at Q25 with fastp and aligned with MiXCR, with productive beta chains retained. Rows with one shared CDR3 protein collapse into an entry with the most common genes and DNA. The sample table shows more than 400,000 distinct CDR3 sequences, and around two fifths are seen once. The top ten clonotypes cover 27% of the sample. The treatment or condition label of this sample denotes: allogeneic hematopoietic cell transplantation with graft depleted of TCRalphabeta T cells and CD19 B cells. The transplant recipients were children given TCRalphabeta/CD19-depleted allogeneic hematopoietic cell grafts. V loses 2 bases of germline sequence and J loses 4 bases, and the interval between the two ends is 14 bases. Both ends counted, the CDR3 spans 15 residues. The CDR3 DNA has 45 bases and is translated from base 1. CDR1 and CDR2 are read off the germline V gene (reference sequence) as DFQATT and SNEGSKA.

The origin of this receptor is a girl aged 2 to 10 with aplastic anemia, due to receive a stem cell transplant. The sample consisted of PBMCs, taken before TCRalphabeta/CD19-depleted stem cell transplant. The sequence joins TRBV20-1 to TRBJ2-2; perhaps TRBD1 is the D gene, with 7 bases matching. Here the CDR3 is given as CSARKGGGGTGELFS. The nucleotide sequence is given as TGCAGTGCTAGAAAAGGAGGGGGCGGCACCGGGGAGCTGTTTTCT.